One sample yielded the 26 T cell receptor beta chains listed below, sequenced in a study of blood T cell repertoires in COVID-19. Clones were sequenced by immunoSEQ multiplex PCR, and TCRdb holds only the in-frame ones, with some missing. The data hold more than 65,000 clones, with approximately 83% observed a single time. The sample was peripheral blood. The receptor source for this set is a man in his thirties or forties with COVID-19, enrolled during active disease.

This clone is a singleton in its sample. The chain links TRBV30 to TRBJ1-3, with 7 bases lining up with TRBD1. CDR1 is GTSNPN and CDR2 is SVGIG in the germline V gene (reference sequence). The CDR3 loop spans 14 amino acids. J gave up 1 base and V 2 bases, and 2 bases lay outside the gene matches. The CDR3 is CAWSKQGSGNTIYF. The CDR3 DNA follows: TGTGCCTGGAGTAAACAGGGGTCTGGAAACACCATATATTTT. The entire variable domain, with the rest obtained from reference TRBV30 and TRBJ1-3, is as follows: SQTIHQWPATLVQPVGSPLSLECTVEGTSNPNLYWYRQAAGRGLQLLFYSVGIGQISSEVPQNLSASRPQDRQFILSSKKLLLSDSGFYLCAWSKQGSGNTIYFGEGSWLTVV.

The chain couples TRBV30 to TRBJ2-1, with D tentatively TRBD1 (6 bases). Germline V gene data show CDR1 as GTSNPN and CDR2 as SVGIG (reference sequence). V was trimmed by 4 bases and J by 1 base, leaving 14 bases between them. The CDR3 has 15 residues. The CDR3 DNA reads as TGTGCCTGGACTAAACAGGGCGGTTCCTACAATGAGCAGTTCTTC. Translating gives CAWTKQGGSYNEQFF.

V and J are TRBV6-5 and TRBJ1-4; 7 nucleotides line up with TRBD1. From germline, CDR1 is MNHEY and CDR2 SVGAGI. The CDR3 has 14 residues. V was pared by 9 bases and J by 11 bases, with 15 bases of the junction left unmatched. CDR3 sequence reads: CASKGATGKGKLFF. In DNA form, the CDR3 reads TGTGCCAGTAAGGGAGCGACAGGGAAGGGGAAACTGTTTTTT.

CDR3: CASRQAGAEAFF. In nucleotides, the CDR3 is TGTGCCAGCCGTCAAGCGGGGGCTGAAGCTTTCTTT. V usage is TRBV11-2 and J usage is TRBJ1-1, with a weak D call TRBD1 (5 bases). V lost 8 bases and J lost 6, with 13 bases in between. Germline CDR1 reads SGHAT; CDR2 reads FQNNGV. The CDR3 length is 12 residues.

CDR3 protein: CASSLDPAGLNEKLFF. The CDR3 nucleotides are TGTGCCAGCAGCTTAGATCCGGCAGGCCTCAATGAAAAACTGTTTTTT. This sequence joins TRBV7-2 and TRBJ1-4, with no clear D. The V gene lost 1 base and the J gene lost 5 bases, with 14 bases spanning the gap. CDR3 length: 16 residues. Germline CDR1 and CDR2: SGHTA and FQGNSA.

The CDR3 region is CASSLYFDEQFF. CDR3 sequence (DNA): TGTGCCAGCAGCTTATACTTTGATGAGCAGTTCTTC. V gene TRBV11-2 combines with J gene TRBJ2-1; D gene uncertain. The germline V and J ends were trimmed by 2 bases and 8 bases, with 7 bases remaining between them. CDR3 length: 12 amino acids. CDR1 SGHAT and CDR2 FQNNGV come from the germline V gene.

The chain is built from TRBV4-2 and TRBJ1-5; the D is unclear. The CDR3 runs to 13 residues. Germline V lookup: CDR1 LGHNA, CDR2 YNFKEQ. V was clipped by 1 base and J by 4 bases, with 5 bases between them. The CDR3 sequence is CASSQGQNQPQHF. Written as DNA, the CDR3 is TGTGCCAGCAGCCAAGGCCAGAATCAGCCCCAGCATTTT.

The chain couples TRBV6-2 or TRBV6-3 to TRBJ2-7, with 14 bases matching TRBD2. With V trimmed by 0 bases and J by 1 base, 14 bases remained unmatched. Germline V lookup: CDR1 MNHEY, CDR2 SVGEGT. There are 21 residues in the CDR3. In DNA form, the CDR3 reads TGTGCCAGCAGTTACTCGGCACCGGGACTAGCGGGGGTCTTTTTTTCCTACGAGCAGTACTTC. Encoded protein: CASSYSAPGLAGVFFSYEQYF.

V gene TRBV11-3 combines with J gene TRBJ2-1, with 11 bases that match TRBD2. CDR1 SGHNT and CDR2 YENEEA come from the germline V gene. The CDR3 runs to 16 residues. V lost 5 bases to trimming and J lost 3 bases; unmatched junction nucleotides: 6. CDR3 loop: CASSPLGTSGYNEQFF. The CDR3 nucleotides are TGTGCCAGCAGCCCCCTAGGGACTAGCGGCTACAATGAGCAGTTCTTC.

This chain links TRBV9 with TRBJ2-1; 7 bases are shared with TRBD2. This CDR3 contains 16 residues. With 3 bases clipped from V and 0 bases from J, the junction kept 6 bases outside the gene matches. From germline, CDR1 is SGDLS and CDR2 YYNGEE. The CDR3 region is CASSGLAESSYNEQFF. The DNA of the CDR3 is TGTGCCAGCAGCGGGCTAGCGGAGAGCTCCTACAATGAGCAGTTCTTC. Together with reference TRBV9 and TRBJ2-1, the CDR3 gives the full variable domain: DSGVTQTPKHLITATGQRVTLRCSPRSGDLSVYWYQQSLDQGLQFLIQYYNGEERAKGNILERFSAQQFPDLHSELNLSSLELGDSALYFCASSGLAESSYNEQFFGPGTRLTVL.

The chain is built from TRBV2 and TRBJ2-7; TRBD2 agrees at 9 bases. The CDR3 runs 16 residues. Germline CDR1 and CDR2: SNHLY and FYNNEI. Losses at the gene ends were 5 bases for V and 4 bases for J; bases not matched to a gene: 12. The CDR3 spells CASSQGVAGEGYEQYF. DNA of the CDR3: TGTGCCAGCAGTCAAGGAGTAGCGGGAGAAGGATACGAGCAGTACTTC.

The chain joins TRBV3-1 (or the pseudogene TRBV3-2) to TRBJ2-3; 10 bases map to TRBD2. V was clipped by 6 bases and J by 8 bases; unmatched bases: 8. CDR1 is LGHDT, CDR2 YNNKEL, per germline (reference sequence). CDR3 length equals 14 residues. The DNA of the CDR3 is TGTGCCAGCAGACCTAGCGGGAGTTGGGGTACGCAGTATTTT. Protein: CASRPSGSWGTQYF.

This clone was seen only a few times. The genes are TRBV3-1 (or the pseudogene TRBV3-2) and TRBJ1-5; 7 bases map to TRBD1. CDR1 and CDR2 (germline): LGHDT, YNNKEL (reference sequence). Trimming cost V 4 bases and J 0 bases; bases outside gene matches: 6. The CDR3 extends over 16 amino acids. The CDR3 DNA follows: TGTGCCAGCAGCCTAGGGACAGAATATAGCAATCAGCCCCAGCATTTT. Amino acids: CASSLGTEYSNQPQHF.

For this clone: In the same sample, other DNA sequences code for this CDR3. V usage is TRBV15 and J usage is TRBJ2-5; D is undetermined. CDR1 LNHNV and CDR2 YYDKDF come from the germline V gene (reference sequence). This CDR3 comprises 13 residues. V lost 0 bases to trimming and J lost 4 bases, with 6 bases between them. As DNA, the CDR3 is TGTGCCACCAGCAGAGATCCGGGAGAGACCCAGTACTTC. Its protein is CATSRDPGETQYF.

The rearrangement uses TRBV19 and TRBJ2-1; D call uncertain. CDR1 is LNHDA and CDR2 is SQIVND in the germline V gene (reference sequence). The CDR3 covers 14 residues. The germline V and J ends were trimmed by 3 bases and 5 bases, with 11 bases remaining between them. The CDR3 spells CASSITYRNNEQFF. The CDR3 DNA follows: TGTGCCAGTAGTATTACATACAGAAACAATGAGCAGTTCTTC.

The V and J genes are TRBV5-6 and TRBJ1-2; D unresolved. The germline CDR1 and CDR2 sequences are SGHDT and YYEEEE. Trimming shortened V by 2 bases and J by 0 bases, and 5 bases separated the two germline ends. There are 13 residues in the CDR3. CDR3 sequence reads: CASSFPANYGYTF. In DNA form, the CDR3 reads TGTGCCAGCAGCTTTCCCGCTAACTATGGCTACACCTTC. Using reference TRBV5-6 and TRBJ1-2 for the parts outside the CDR3, the full variable domain is DAGVTQSPTHLIKTRGQQVTLRCSPKSGHDTVSWYQQALGQGPQFIFQYYEEEERQRGNFPDRFSGHQFPNYSSELNVNALLLGDSALYLCASSFPANYGYTFGSGTRLTVV.

The J gene is TRBJ2-7, the V gene TRBV15; D is perhaps TRBD1 (5 bases). The CDR3 spans 14 residues. Germline V gene data show CDR1 as LNHNV and CDR2 as YYDKDF (reference sequence). Trimming left V 1 base short and J 4 bases short, with 11 bases between. The CDR3 loop reads CATSRGATGYEQYF. The CDR3 DNA sequence: TGTGCCACCAGCAGAGGGGCCACAGGTTACGAGCAGTACTTC.

The rearrangement links TRBV25-1 to TRBJ1-4; TRBD1 agrees at 9 bases. CDR3 size: 15 residues. Germline V gives CDR1 MGHDK, CDR2 SYGVNS. J was trimmed by 8 bases and V by 5 bases; bases with no gene match: 9. The CDR3 protein is CASSLPGTGREKLFF. The CDR3 nucleotides are TGTGCCAGCAGTCTCCCAGGGACAGGGCGAGAAAAACTGTTTTTT.

V and J are TRBV21-1 and TRBJ2-5; the tabulated D call, TRBD1, remains unverified against the DNA. TRBV21-1 is a listed pseudogene. The CDR3 extends over 12 amino acids. The CDR3 here is CASLHRQETQYF. CDR3 sequence (DNA): TGTGCCAGCCTCCACAGACAAGAGACCCAGTACTTC.

This clone was counted once. The V call is TRBV2, the J call TRBJ1-2, with D tentatively TRBD1 (6 bases). The CDR3 loop spans 11 amino acids. Germline CDR1 and CDR2: SNHLY and FYNNEI. V lost 7 bases to trimming and J lost 5 bases, with 8 bases between them. CDR3 sequence: CASTRGYGYTF. The DNA for the CDR3 is TGTGCCAGCACCAGGGGTTATGGCTACACCTTC.

The rearrangement uses TRBV10-3 and TRBJ2-2, with 8 bases lining up with TRBD2. The ends lost 0 bases at V and 1 base at J; junction bases unmatched: 1. The CDR3 covers 16 residues. Germline loops: CDR1 ENHRY, CDR2 SYGVKD. The CDR3 coding sequence is TGTGCCATCAGTGAGTCTCTAGCGGGGAACACCGGGGAGCTGTTTTTT. It is translated as CAISESLAGNTGELFF.

The V gene is TRBV18, the J gene TRBJ2-3; 9 positions agree with TRBD1. V lost 3 bases, J lost 6 bases, and 7 bases stayed unmatched. The CDR3 is 15 residues long. The V gene's germline CDR1 is KGHSH and CDR2 LQKENI. The CDR3 DNA follows: TGTGCCAGCTCACCCTCCCGGGACAGGGTTGATACGCAGTATTTT. Its protein is CASSPSRDRVDTQYF.

This chain uses TRBV7-9 with TRBJ2-3; perhaps TRBD1 as D (6 bases). Germline CDR1 SEHNR, CDR2 FQNEAQ (reference sequence). The CDR3 loop spans 13 amino acids. V lost 7 bases to trimming and J lost 3 bases, with 11 bases between them. The CDR3 here is CASILGGTDTQYF. DNA for the CDR3: TGTGCCAGCATCCTAGGGGGTACAGATACGCAGTATTTT.

The chain couples TRBV10-3 to TRBJ1-5; the D is unclear. Trimming removed 0 bases at V and 2 bases at J, with 11 bases between. The CDR3 contains 16 residues. Germline lookup yields CDR1 ENHRY and CDR2 SYGVKD. In nucleotides, the CDR3 is TGTGCCATCAGTGAGTCGGGCCCAGCGGGCAATCAGCCCCAGCATTTT. As protein: CAISESGPAGNQPQHF.

This clone has only a few counts. The rearrangement links TRBV5-5 to TRBJ2-3, with a tentative D call TRBD1 (6 bases). Germline CDR1 reads SGHKS; CDR2 reads YYEKEE (reference sequence). The V and J ends lost 6 bases and 3 bases respectively, with 20 bases between them. The CDR3 length is 16 residues. As DNA, the CDR3 is TGTGCCAGCAACCCCATCCACGGACAGAGGACAGATACGCAGTATTTT. Its translation: CASNPIHGQRTDTQYF.

The gene calls are TRBV10-3 and TRBJ1-4, with TRBD1 matching over 7 bases. The V segment lost 5 bases and the J segment 5 bases; nucleotides outside the gene matches: 8. The germline gives CDR1 ENHRY, CDR2 SYGVKD. This CDR3 contains 15 residues. In DNA, the CDR3 is TGTGCCATCAGTCCCGACAGGGCTTGGAATGAAAAACTGTTTTTT. Amino acid sequence: CAISPDRAWNEKLFF.